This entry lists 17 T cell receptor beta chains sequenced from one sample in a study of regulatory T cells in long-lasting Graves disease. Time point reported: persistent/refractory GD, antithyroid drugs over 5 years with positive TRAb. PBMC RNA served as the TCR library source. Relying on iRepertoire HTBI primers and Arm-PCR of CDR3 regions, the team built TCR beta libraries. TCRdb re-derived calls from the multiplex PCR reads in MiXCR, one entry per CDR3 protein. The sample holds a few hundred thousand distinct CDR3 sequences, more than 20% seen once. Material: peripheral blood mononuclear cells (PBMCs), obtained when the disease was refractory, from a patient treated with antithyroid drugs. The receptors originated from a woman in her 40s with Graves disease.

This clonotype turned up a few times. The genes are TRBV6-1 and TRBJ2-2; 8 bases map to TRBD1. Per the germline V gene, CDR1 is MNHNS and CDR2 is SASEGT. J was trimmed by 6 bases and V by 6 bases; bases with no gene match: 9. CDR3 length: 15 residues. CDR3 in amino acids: CASSSGQGLAGELFF. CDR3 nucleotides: TGTGCCAGCAGCTCCGGACAGGGTTTGGCCGGGGAGCTGTTTTTT.

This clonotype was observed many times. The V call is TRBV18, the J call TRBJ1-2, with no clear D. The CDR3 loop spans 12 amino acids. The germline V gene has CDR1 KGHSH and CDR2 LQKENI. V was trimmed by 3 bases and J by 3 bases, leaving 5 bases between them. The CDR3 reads CASSPVDYGYTF. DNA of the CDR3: TGTGCCAGCTCACCTGTCGACTATGGCTACACCTTC.

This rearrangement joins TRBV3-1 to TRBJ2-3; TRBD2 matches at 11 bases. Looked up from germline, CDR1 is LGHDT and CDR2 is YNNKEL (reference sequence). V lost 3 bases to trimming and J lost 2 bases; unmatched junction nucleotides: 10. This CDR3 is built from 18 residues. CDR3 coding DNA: TGTGCCAGCAGCCAGACCTTAGCGGGAGGGCTCGTCACAGATACGCAGTATTTT. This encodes CASSQTLAGGLVTDTQYF.

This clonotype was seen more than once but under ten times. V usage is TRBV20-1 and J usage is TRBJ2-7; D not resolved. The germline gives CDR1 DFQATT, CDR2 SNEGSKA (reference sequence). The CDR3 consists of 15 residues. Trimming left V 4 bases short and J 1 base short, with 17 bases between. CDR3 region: CSAIPFLGSSYEQYF. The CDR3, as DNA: TGCAGTGCTATCCCTTTTCTGGGGTCTTCCTACGAGCAGTACTTC.

The CDR3 reads CSASASGQVLGANVLTF. CDR3 nucleotide sequence: TGCAGTGCTAGCGCCTCAGGACAGGTTTTGGGGGCCAACGTCCTGACTTTC. The rearrangement links TRBV20-1 to TRBJ2-6; 7 positions agree with TRBD1. CDR3 length: 17 residues. Unmatched junction bases numbered 12, after V lost 3 bases and J lost 4 bases. Germline CDR1 DFQATT, CDR2 SNEGSKA (reference sequence).

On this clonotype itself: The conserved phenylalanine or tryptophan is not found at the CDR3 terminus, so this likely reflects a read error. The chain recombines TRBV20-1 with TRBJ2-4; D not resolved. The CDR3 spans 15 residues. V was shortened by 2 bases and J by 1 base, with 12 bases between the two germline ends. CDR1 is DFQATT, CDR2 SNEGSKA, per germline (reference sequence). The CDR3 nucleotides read TGCAGTGCTAGAACCATACAGATCGCCAAAAACATTCAGTACCTC. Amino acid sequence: CSARTIQIAKNIQYL.

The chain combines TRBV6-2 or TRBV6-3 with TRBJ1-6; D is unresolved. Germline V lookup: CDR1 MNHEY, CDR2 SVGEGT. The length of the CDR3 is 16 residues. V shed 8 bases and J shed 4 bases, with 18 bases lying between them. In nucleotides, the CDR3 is TGTGCCAGCGGCTTCCTCTGGACTATGTATAATTCACCCCTCCACTTT. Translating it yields CASGFLWTMYNSPLHF.

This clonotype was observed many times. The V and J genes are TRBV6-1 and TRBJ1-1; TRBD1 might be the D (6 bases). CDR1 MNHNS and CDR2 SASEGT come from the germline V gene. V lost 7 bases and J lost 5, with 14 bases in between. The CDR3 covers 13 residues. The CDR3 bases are TGTGCCAGCAACCATAGGGGGGGGACTGAAGCTTTCTTT. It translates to CASNHRGGTEAFF.

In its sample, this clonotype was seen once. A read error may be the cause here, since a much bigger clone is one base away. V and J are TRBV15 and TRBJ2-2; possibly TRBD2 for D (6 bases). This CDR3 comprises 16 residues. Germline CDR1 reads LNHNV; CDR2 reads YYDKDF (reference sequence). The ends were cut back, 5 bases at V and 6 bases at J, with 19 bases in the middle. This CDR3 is CATSLTYGTPAGELFF. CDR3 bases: TGTGCCACCAGCTTGACTTACGGGACTCCGGCCGGGGAGCTGTTTTTT.

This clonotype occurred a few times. Here the CDR3 reads CSARRSGIINIQYF. The CDR3 DNA is TGCAGTGCACGGCGCTCGGGGATTATAAACATTCAGTACTTC. This rearrangement joins TRBV20-1 to TRBJ2-4; tentatively, D is TRBD2 (5 bases). In germline, CDR1 is DFQATT, CDR2 SNEGSKA (reference sequence). This CDR3 has 14 residues. Trimming pared 6 bases from V and 6 bases from J, leaving 18 bases between.

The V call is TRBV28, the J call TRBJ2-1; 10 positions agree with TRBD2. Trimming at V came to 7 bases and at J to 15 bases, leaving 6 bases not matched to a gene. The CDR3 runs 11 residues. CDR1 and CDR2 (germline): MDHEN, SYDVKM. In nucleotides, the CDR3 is TGTGCCAGCAAGTCTAGCGGGAGCCCGTTCTTC. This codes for CASKSSGSPFF.

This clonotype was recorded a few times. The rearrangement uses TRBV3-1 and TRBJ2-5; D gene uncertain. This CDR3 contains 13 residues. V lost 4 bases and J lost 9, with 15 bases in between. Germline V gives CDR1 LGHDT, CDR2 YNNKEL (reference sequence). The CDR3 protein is CASSRPITGPQYF. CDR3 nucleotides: TGTGCCAGCAGCCGACCTATAACCGGGCCCCAGTACTTC.

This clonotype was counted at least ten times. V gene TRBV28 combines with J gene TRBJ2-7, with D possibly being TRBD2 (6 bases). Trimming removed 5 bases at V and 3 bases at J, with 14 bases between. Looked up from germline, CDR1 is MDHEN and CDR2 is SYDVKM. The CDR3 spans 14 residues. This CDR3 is CASSRDLFLYEQYF. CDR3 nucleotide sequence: TGTGCCAGCAGTCGGGACTTGTTCCTCTACGAGCAGTACTTC.

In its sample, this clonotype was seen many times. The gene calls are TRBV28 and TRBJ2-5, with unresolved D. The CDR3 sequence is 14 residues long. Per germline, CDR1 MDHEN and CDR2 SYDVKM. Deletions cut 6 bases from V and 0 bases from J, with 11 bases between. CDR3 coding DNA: TGTGCCAGCAGCCCATCCCCGTACCAAGAGACCCAGTACTTC. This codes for CASSPSPYQETQYF.

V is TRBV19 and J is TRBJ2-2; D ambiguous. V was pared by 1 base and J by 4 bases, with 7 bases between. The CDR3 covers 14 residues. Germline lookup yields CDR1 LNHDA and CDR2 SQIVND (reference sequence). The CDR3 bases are TGTGCCAGTAGTATAGTTGGCAGCACCGGGGAGCTGTTTTTT. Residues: CASSIVGSTGELFF.

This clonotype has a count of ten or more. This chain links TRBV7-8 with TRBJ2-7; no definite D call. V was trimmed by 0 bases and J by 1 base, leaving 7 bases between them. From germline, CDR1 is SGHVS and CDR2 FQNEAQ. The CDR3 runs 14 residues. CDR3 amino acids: CASSLAGYSYEQYF. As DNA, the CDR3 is TGTGCCAGCAGCTTAGCGGGGTATTCCTACGAGCAGTACTTC.

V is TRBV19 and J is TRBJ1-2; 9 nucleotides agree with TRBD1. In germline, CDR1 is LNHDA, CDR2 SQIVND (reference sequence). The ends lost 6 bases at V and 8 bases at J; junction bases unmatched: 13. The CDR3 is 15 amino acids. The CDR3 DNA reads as TGTGCCAGTAGCCGACACTTACAGGGGGCGGACGGCTACACCTTC. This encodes CASSRHLQGADGYTF.